This TCR beta chain was captured in a study of cytomegalovirus exposure and HLA in healthy donors. Points from the study as a whole: Most TCR beta V segments were productive about 90% or about 30% of the time in an earlier analysis. Immune exposure data for these donors was limited to CMV serostatus.

From germline, CDR1 is GTSNPN and CDR2 SVGIG (reference sequence). CDR3 length: 15 residues. With 0 bases clipped from V and 2 bases from J, the junction kept 1 base outside the gene matches. About this clone itself: Its specificity is unknown.

60 Vbeta and 13 Jbeta primers were used in PCR. Profiled with immunoSEQ multiplex PCR; TCRdb holds only in-frame clones, not every one. Of 100,000 or so clones in the sample, just over 75% were seen once. Sequencing was done on a sample of PBMCs. The chain is built from TRBV30 and TRBJ2-5, with 12 bases matching TRBD2. The TCR comes from a man between 35 and 55 years old in good health and CMV-seropositive. The CDR3 here is CAWSVLAGGQETQYF. In DNA, the CDR3 is TGTGCCTGGAGTGTACTAGCGGGGGGACAAGAGACCCAGTACTTC.